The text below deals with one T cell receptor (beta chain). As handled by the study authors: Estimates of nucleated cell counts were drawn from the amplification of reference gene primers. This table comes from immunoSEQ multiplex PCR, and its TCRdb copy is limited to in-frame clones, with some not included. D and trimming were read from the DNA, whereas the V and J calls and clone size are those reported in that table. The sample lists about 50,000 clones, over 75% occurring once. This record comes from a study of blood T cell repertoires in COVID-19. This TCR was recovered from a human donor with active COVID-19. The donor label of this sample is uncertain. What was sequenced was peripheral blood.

Here the CDR3 reads CASSKQTNIHSPLHF. CDR3 nucleotide sequence: TGTGCCAGCAGTAAACAGACCAACATCCATTCACCCCTCCACTTT. V is TRBV6-6 and J is TRBJ1-6; D uncertain. The CDR3 totals 15 residues. Trimming took 5 bases from V and 8 from J, leaving 16 bases between them. Germline loops: CDR1 MNHNY, CDR2 SVGAGI (reference sequence).